These T cell receptor beta chains were read from a single sample in a study of T cells in Graves' hyperthyroidism and ophthalmopathy. MiXCR, applied by TCRdb to the multiplex PCR reads, yields one record per CDR3 protein. This table holds hundreds of thousands of distinct CDR3 sequences, about 45% found once. What was sequenced was peripheral blood or thyroid tissue (not recorded which). The receptors originated from an adult man with Graves' disease, either hyperthyroidism or ophthalmopathy (not recorded which). CDR3s include the opening cysteine and the closing phenylalanine or tryptophan. A D gene is named only where the DNA matches it firmly. Size is stated for part of the rows, as once, few or many counts, or as a class when the clone is expanded.

len,abundance,j_gene,d_gene,v_gene,CDR3nt,CDR3aa
15,-,TRBJ1-5,-,TRBV6-5,TGTGCCAGCAGCCGAGATGGGGTCGGCAATCAGCCCCAGCATTTT,CASSRDGVGNQPQHF
16,many,TRBJ1-3,-,TRBV9,TGTGCCAGCAGCGTAGGGGAGGTGGTGGCTGGAAACACCATATATTTT,CASSVGEVVAGNTIYF
14,-,TRBJ1-6,-,TRBV7-4,TGTGCCAGCAGAGGGTACAGGGTGGATTCACCCCTCCACTTT,CASRGYRVDSPLHF
15,-,TRBJ2-7,TRBD1,TRBV7-2,TGTGCCAGCAGCTTTCCGGGACAGGGACCCCACGAGCAGTACTTC,CASSFPGQGPHEQYF
14,many,TRBJ2-7,-,TRBV7-3,TGTGCCAGCAGCCCCCGGACGGCCTCCTACGAGCAGTACTTC,CASSPRTASYEQYF
16,-,TRBJ2-7,-,TRBV7-8,TGTGCCAGCAGCCCCCACTCTGGGAGCGGGTATTACAAGCAGTACTTC,CASSPHSGSGYYKQYF
11,few,TRBJ2-7,-,TRBV20-1,TGCAGTGCTAGTCAGGAGGAGGGGCAGTACTTC,CSASQEEGQYF
15,-,TRBJ1-4,TRBD1,TRBV7-8,TGTGCCAGCAGTCTGGGGACAGGCCAAGGGGAAAAACTGTTTTTT,CASSLGTGQGEKLFF
14,-,TRBJ2-7,-,TRBV19,TGTGCCAGTACCGTAGGTCCAGGCTCCTACGAGCAGTACTTC,CASTVGPGSYEQYF
15,-,TRBJ2-5,-,TRBV11-2,TGTGCCAGCAGACCAAACAACCTATTCCAAGAGACCCAGTACTTC,CASRPNNLFQETQYF
15,many,TRBJ2-5,-,TRBV24-1,TGTGCCACCAGTGACCCTACCCCGTATCAAGAGACCCAGTACTTC,CATSDPTPYQETQYF
14,once,TRBJ1-1,-,TRBV5-4,TGTGCCAGCAGCCTTGACAGAAGTAATCATGAAGCTTTCTTT,CASSLDRSNHEAFF
14,-,TRBJ1-5,-,TRBV9,TGTGCCAGCAGCCCCAAGGGGTTCCGGCAGCCCCAGCATTTT,CASSPKGFRQPQHF
16,-,TRBJ1-5,-,TRBV24-1,TGTGCCACCAGTGGTGGGGGCTTGGGTAGCAATCAGCCCCAGCATTTT,CATSGGGLGSNQPQHF
15,-,TRBJ1-2,TRBD1,TRBV9,TGTGCCAGCAGAGATACGACAGGGGGGGACTATGGCTACACCTTC,CASRDTTGGDYGYTF
13,once,TRBJ1-1,TRBD1,TRBV7-9,TGTGCCAGCAGCCTGAATGGACAGGTTAAAGCTTTCTTT,CASSLNGQVKAFF
16,many,TRBJ1-6,TRBD1,TRBV7-9,TGTGCCAGCAGCACCTACTCCGGGACAGAGGATTCACCCCTCCACTTT,CASSTYSGTEDSPLHF
17,few,TRBJ2-6,-,TRBV6-1,TGTGCCAGCAGTTACGACGGCTCTAGCTCTGGGGCCAACGTCCTGACTTTC,CASSYDGSSSGANVLTF
15,many,TRBJ1-2,-,TRBV2,TGTGCCAGCAGTGGAACAGGGACAACGCCGTATGGCTACACCTTC,CASSGTGTTPYGYTF
15,-,TRBJ2-5,TRBD2,TRBV7-8,TGTGCCAGCGGGGGGACTAGCGGGAGGCCTGAGACCCAGTACTTC,CASGGTSGRPETQYF
9,-,TRBJ2-5,-,TRBV9,TGTGCCAGGGGGGAGACCCAGTACTTC,CARGETQYF
15,few,TRBJ1-5,-,TRBV12-3/TRBV12-4,TGTGCCAGCAGTTTATGGGGGGGCGGTCATCAGCCCCAGCATTTT,CASSLWGGGHQPQHF
21,-,TRBJ1-3,-,TRBV11-3,TGTGCCAGCAGCTTAGGGAACAGGCCCTGCAGTGTTGCAGGGCCTGGAAACACCATATATTTT,CASSLGNRPCSVAGPGNTIYF
14,many,TRBJ2-2,-,TRBV6-5,TGTGCCAGCAGTTACTCAAGGGACACCGGGGAGCTGTTTTTT,CASSYSRDTGELFF
14,-,TRBJ1-2,-,TRBV24-1,TGTGCCAGCCGTCCTGGGGCAGGTACCTATGGCTACACCTTC,CASRPGAGTYGYTF
15,-,TRBJ1-1,-,TRBV19,TGTGCCAGCACCACCGTTTGGGGGGCGTTCGCTGAAGCTTTCTTT,CASTTVWGAFAEAFF
17,-,TRBJ1-2,TRBD1,TRBV20-1,TGCAGTGCTAGAGATCAATGGCGAGGGGGCACTAACTATGGCTACACCTTC,CSARDQWRGGTNYGYTF
11,once,TRBJ1-3,-,TRBV29-1,TGCAGCGCAAGGGTCATGAACACCATATATTTT,CSARVMNTIYF
14,once,TRBJ2-7,TRBD2,TRBV2,TGTGCCAGGTCAGGAGCGGGGGGTCCGTACGAGCAGTACTTC,CARSGAGGPYEQYF
14,-,TRBJ1-1,-,TRBV15,TGTGCCACCAGCAGTGAGTGGATGAACACTGAAGCTTTCTTT,CATSSEWMNTEAFF
17,-,TRBJ1-3,-,TRBV7-9,TGTGCCAGCAGCTTAGGAGTCAGGGATTCTACTGGAAACACCATATATTTT,CASSLGVRDSTGNTIYF
19,-,TRBJ2-7,TRBD2,TRBV20-1,TGCAGTGCCCAGACCCCCGGGACTAGCGGGATGATTCGATCCTACGAGCAGTACTTC,CSAQTPGTSGMIRSYEQYF
12,-,TRBJ1-5,-,TRBV2,TGTGCCAGCACACCAGGGGTTCAGCCCCAGCATTTT,CASTPGVQPQHF
18,-,TRBJ1-6,-,TRBV2,TGTGCCAGCAGTGAAGTCGGGGGGCTCGGAGGATTGAATTCACCCCTCCACTTT,CASSEVGGLGGLNSPLHF
11,-,TRBJ1-2,-,TRBV29-1,TGCAGCGTACGACAGGAGCATGGCTACACCTTC,CSVRQEHGYTF
13,few,TRBJ1-5,-,TRBV6-5,TGTGCCAGCAGTTACAGCGTCAATCAGCCCCAGCATTTT,CASSYSVNQPQHF
15,-,TRBJ2-7,-,TRBV20-1,TGCAGTGCTAGGGCTGAGGGGGGCGCCTCCTACGAGCAGTACTTC,CSARAEGGASYEQYF
11,-,TRBJ1-1,-,TRBV7-9,TGTGCCAGCAGCTCGGGGCACCAAGCTTTCTTT,CASSSGHQAFF
13,many,TRBJ1-2,-,TRBV11-2,TGTGCCAGCAGCTTAGGCAGCGCTTATGGCTACACCTTC,CASSLGSAYGYTF
14,-,TRBJ1-2,-,TRBV7-9,TGTGCCAGCAGCCGTCTTTTATCTAACTATGGCTACACCTTC,CASSRLLSNYGYTF
16,many,TRBJ1-2,-,TRBV29-1,TGCAGCGTTGAAGCCAGCTTCGGGACGGGAATCTATGGCTACACCTTC,CSVEASFGTGIYGYTF
13,many,TRBJ1-1,TRBD1,TRBV2,TGTGCCAGCAGCCAGGACAGGAGCGCTGAAGCTTTCTTT,CASSQDRSAEAFF
14,once,TRBJ1-4,-,TRBV10-3,TGTGTCAGCAGTTACGGTGGAAGAAATGAAAAACTGTTTTTT,CVSSYGGRNEKLFF